This T cell receptor (beta chain) was documented in a study of radiation and T cells in renal cell carcinoma (dated by TCRdb to the early 2020s). Notes on the research overall: In total, 50 or so samples, comprising 26 tumors and roughly 27 peripheral blood samples, were subjected to TCR beta sequencing. A total of 3.5 million to 4.5 million unique CDR3 nucleotide sequences, encoding 2,500,000 or so unique CDR3 amino acid sequences, were found across all 50 or so samples. The final blood draw was performed at 4 weeks after radiation, at the same time as nephrectomy. On the study overall, not on this receptor specifically: An increase in top tumor clonotypes in blood was observed from baseline to 2 weeks post-radiation, followed by contraction by 4 weeks, which was taken to suggest transient expansion of tumor-resident clones. The single-armed trial design could not address effects of radiation dose or scheduling on the TCR repertoire. Because pretreatment tumor biopsies were not available, the baseline intratumoral presence of clonotypes could not be determined. Tracking of blood repertoire dynamics stopped at roughly 4 weeks after treatment, with no follow-up past that point.

TCR beta libraries were generated from genomic DNA with the immunoSEQ kit, following the manufacturer's recommendations. To prepare the libraries, a first multiplex PCR with proprietary primers was run, followed by a second PCR that added unique barcodes, and a bead cleanup was done after each round. A kit-provided positive control reaction and a negative control reaction were included in every sample batch. The final libraries were assessed on an Agilent 4200 TapeStation D1000 ScreenTape, pooled by volume, and quantified by qPCR. Sequencing ran on an Illumina NextSeq500 with a MidOutput 150-cycle cartridge, using 156 Read1 and 15 Index1 cycles with kit custom primers. The pooled library was loaded at 0.95 to 1 pM, with an approximately 20% PhiX control spiked in. The authors' pipeline ran thus. Vendor-processed data were analyzed in R, and a clonotype was defined as all T cells sharing the same CDR3 nucleotide sequence. For clone abundance analyses, frequencies were normalized to the 10,000 most abundant clones per sample. Public T cell clones, which averaged fewer than five per sample, were excluded before analysis. Tumor-enriched and baseline blood-enriched clonotypes were defined by at least a 32-fold difference in abundance between compartments. A beta-binomial differential abundance model was applied to find clonotypes that expanded or contracted between blood time points. The Baroni-Urbani and Buser coefficient was used to measure tumor-blood repertoire similarity, and groups were compared with two-tailed Wilcoxon tests in R. Entries here come from immuneACCESS through TCRdb and include only in-frame sequences with V and J called. Some clones fail to appear in such tables; in the studies checked, an unresolved V gene covers under half of the shortfall, and the cause of the remainder is unknown. V and J calls and clone size are those listed in that table; D and trimming were worked out from the DNA. The sample has approximately 31,000 clones on record, over 70% of them singletons. The ten largest make up roughly a third of the sample.

As encoded in the germline V gene, CDR1 is SGHRS while CDR2 is YFSETQ. There are 16 amino acids in the CDR3, from cysteine to phenylalanine inclusive. Left in the record is the CDR3 DNA by itself, 48 bases read in frame from the first base. Germline trimming: 0 bases from V, 6 bases from J; junction bases outside gene matches: 12. According to the study, the label for this sample's time point signals: blood 4 weeks post-SBRT, at nephrectomy. The treatment or condition label here, explained by the study, means: 15 Gy SBRT to primary tumor, nephrectomy 4 weeks later. The samples were drawn from a clinical trial, where primary renal cell carcinomas were treated with 15 Gy of stereotactic body radiation therapy and then removed by nephrectomy 4 weeks afterward. To track tumor-enriched clonotypes, serial peripheral blood was sampled from radiation-treated patients at baseline and at 2 weeks and 4 weeks after SBRT. Every patient had renal cell carcinoma of clear cell pathology. The QIAamp DNA Blood Mini Kit (Qiagen) was used to prepare genomic DNA for TCR sequencing. The analyses included only samples that passed all quality control checks.

Comment on this clone: Its specific antigen is unknown. The input lacks base qualities; no much larger clone sits a single base away.

The sequence came from a man aged 60-69 years with renal cell carcinoma. The V and J genes are TRBV5-1 and TRBJ2-7, with 7 bases in between that match TRBD2. The source was blood, collected from a patient whose treatment included radiotherapy and nephrectomy. CDR3 region: CASSLAPAGIGSEQYF. The DNA sequence is TGCGCCAGCAGCTTGGCCCCAGCGGGAATTGGTTCCGAGCAGTACTTC.